This is a list of T cell receptor beta chains from one sample in a study of spatial heterogeneity in lung cancer. TCRdb fed the 5' RACE reads into MiXCR, producing one record per CDR3 protein. The sample holds 25,000 or so distinct CDR3 sequences, roughly 4.8% seen once. The source was PBMCs, collected at surgery. These receptors originate from a male donor with early-stage non-small cell lung cancer. Both conserved end residues are part of each CDR3. D genes are given only for firm matches. Expanded clones get a size class; other rows say once, few or many, or leave the size out.

size: many; V: TRBV20-1; J: TRBJ1-3; D: .; DNA: TGCAGTGCTAGAGATTTAGGCAGTTTCTCTGGAAACACCATATATTTT; CDR3: CSARDLGSFSGNTIYF
size: many; V: TRBV11-2; J: TRBJ1-1; D: .; DNA: TGTGCCAGCAGCTTAGCGATCCACACTGAAGCTTTCTTT; CDR3: CASSLAIHTEAFF
size: .; V: TRBV6-2/TRBV6-3; J: TRBJ1-1; D: TRBD1; DNA: TGTGCCAGCAGTTCTCCGGGACAGGGCATGAACACTGAAGCTTTCTTT; CDR3: CASSSPGQGMNTEAFF
size: many; V: TRBV18; J: TRBJ1-5; D: .; DNA: TGTGCCAGCTCACCATCAGGGACCCATCAGCCCCAGCATTTT; CDR3: CASSPSGTHQPQHF
size: medium-sized; V: TRBV6-5; J: TRBJ2-7; D: .; DNA: TGTGCCAGCAGTTACTCCGGTGGATGGGAGCAGTACTTC; CDR3: CASSYSGGWEQYF
size: many; V: TRBV27; J: TRBJ1-6; D: TRBD1; DNA: TGTGCCAGCCAACTACAGGGGCCCAATAATTCACCCCTCCACTTT; CDR3: CASQLQGPNNSPLHF
size: many; V: TRBV5-1; J: TRBJ2-1; D: TRBD1; DNA: TGCGCCAGCAGCTCGGGGACAGGGCCAACGCACAATGAGCAGTTCTTC; CDR3: CASSSGTGPTHNEQFF
size: many; V: TRBV19; J: TRBJ2-1; D: TRBD2; DNA: TGTGCCAGTAGGCCCCCTAGCGGCCCCTTGTTTAACAATGAGCAGTTCTTC; CDR3: CASRPPSGPLFNNEQFF
size: many; V: TRBV6-2/TRBV6-3; J: TRBJ2-7; D: .; DNA: TGTGCCAGCAGTTACTCTAGGGGGAGCCCCCTCTACGAGCAGTACTTC; CDR3: CASSYSRGSPLYEQYF
size: many; V: TRBV2; J: TRBJ2-3; D: .; DNA: TGTGCCAGCAGTGAGACTACAGATACGCAGTATTTT; CDR3: CASSETTDTQYF
size: .; V: TRBV4-1; J: TRBJ2-3; D: .; DNA: TGCGCCAGCAGCCAAAAACAGGGATGGTCTGGCACAGATACGCAGTATTTT; CDR3: CASSQKQGWSGTDTQYF
size: many; V: TRBV2; J: TRBJ2-3; D: .; DNA: TGTGCCACCTCCCGCCGGGAAGCCCTCGGCACAGATACGCAGTATTTT; CDR3: CATSRREALGTDTQYF
size: many; V: TRBV6-1; J: TRBJ1-5; D: .; DNA: TGTGCCAGCAGTCCACAGAGCAATCAGCCCCAGCATTTT; CDR3: CASSPQSNQPQHF
size: many; V: TRBV7-8; J: TRBJ2-7; D: TRBD2; DNA: TGTGCCAGCAGCTTAGGGCTAGCGGGAGTCGACGAGCAGTACTTC; CDR3: CASSLGLAGVDEQYF
size: many; V: TRBV20-1; J: TRBJ2-1; D: .; DNA: TGCAGTGCTAGCCCCCGGGGGAATGAGCAGTTCTTC; CDR3: CSASPRGNEQFF
size: many; V: TRBV19; J: TRBJ1-2; D: TRBD1; DNA: TGTGCCAGTAGTTTTGACAGGGGGCGGTATGGCTACACCTTC; CDR3: CASSFDRGRYGYTF
size: many; V: TRBV6-2/TRBV6-3; J: TRBJ2-1; D: TRBD2; DNA: TGTGCCAGCAGGACTAGCGGGGGGGCCGGTAATGAGCAGTTCTTC; CDR3: CASRTSGGAGNEQFF
size: many; V: TRBV29-1; J: TRBJ1-3; D: .; DNA: TGCAGCGTTGAAATCGGCTCTGGAAACACCATATATTTT; CDR3: CSVEIGSGNTIYF
size: many; V: TRBV6-6; J: TRBJ2-6; D: .; DNA: TGTGCCAGCAGGGGACTTACAGGTGACGGGGCCAGGACTGGGGCCAACGTCCTGACTTTC; CDR3: CASRGLTGDGARTGANVLTF
size: many; V: TRBV15; J: TRBJ1-2; D: .; DNA: TGTGCCACCAGTCCGAGAAACTATGGCTACACCTTC; CDR3: CATSPRNYGYTF
size: many; V: TRBV5-1; J: TRBJ2-7; D: TRBD2; DNA: TGCGCCAGCAGCCCCCCTAGCGGGGTTAGCTACGAGCAGTACTTC; CDR3: CASSPPSGVSYEQYF
size: many; V: TRBV29-1; J: TRBJ1-1; D: .; DNA: TGCAGCGTTGCCGGGATACGGAACACTGAAGCTTTCTTT; CDR3: CSVAGIRNTEAFF
size: many; V: TRBV28; J: TRBJ2-1; D: TRBD1; DNA: TGTGCCAGCAGTTCAGAAATGGGACAGGGATCTATAGAGCAGTTCTTC; CDR3: CASSSEMGQGSIEQFF
size: medium-sized; V: TRBV11-2; J: TRBJ2-7; D: TRBD2; DNA: TGTGCCAGCAGCTTATCGTCCGGACTAGCGCCCACCTACGAGCAGTACTTC; CDR3: CASSLSSGLAPTYEQYF
size: .; V: TRBV5-1; J: TRBJ2-7; D: TRBD2; DNA: TGCGCCAGCAGCTTGGTGTCTAGCGGGAGAACCTCCGAGCAGTACTTC; CDR3: CASSLVSSGRTSEQYF
size: many; V: TRBV6-4; J: TRBJ2-1; D: .; DNA: TGTGCCAGCAGTGACTCGTCCGACGGGCGGAATGAGCAGTTCTTC; CDR3: CASSDSSDGRNEQFF
size: many; V: TRBV19; J: TRBJ2-2; D: .; DNA: TGTGCCAGTAGTGCGGGGTTCGCCGGGGAGCTGTTTTTT; CDR3: CASSAGFAGELFF
size: many; V: TRBV6-2/TRBV6-3; J: TRBJ1-5; D: .; DNA: TGTGCCAGCAGGGATTACGTGCACAGCAATCAGCCCCAGCATTTT; CDR3: CASRDYVHSNQPQHF
size: many; V: TRBV20-1; J: TRBJ2-7; D: TRBD2; DNA: TGCAGTGCTAGACCAGGACTAGCGGGAGGTTCCCGTGTCGAGCAGTACTTC; CDR3: CSARPGLAGGSRVEQYF
size: medium-sized; V: TRBV2; J: TRBJ2-5; D: .; DNA: TGTGCCAGCAGTTTAACAAGGGGGCAGTACTTC; CDR3: CASSLTRGQYF
size: many; V: TRBV12-3/TRBV12-4; J: TRBJ2-1; D: .; DNA: TGTGCCAGCAGCCCCTCTCTACTAAACAATGAGCAGTTCTTC; CDR3: CASSPSLLNNEQFF
size: many; V: TRBV3-1; J: TRBJ2-2; D: TRBD1; DNA: TGTGCCAGCAATCACGGTACCGGGACAGGGCGCACCGGGGAGCTGTTTTTT; CDR3: CASNHGTGTGRTGELFF
size: many; V: TRBV12-3/TRBV12-4; J: TRBJ2-3; D: .; DNA: TGTGCCAGCAGTTTAGCGGAGACTAGCACAGATACGCAGTATTTT; CDR3: CASSLAETSTDTQYF